These 27 T cell receptor beta chains came from one sample sequenced in a study of shared clonotypes between healthy human individuals. This table comes from immunoSEQ multiplex PCR, and its TCRdb copy is limited to in-frame clones, with some not included. Seen here are some 2,100,000 clones, approximately 96% observed once, and the top ten hold around 0.13%. Sequencing was done on a sample of naive CD4+ T cells sorted from blood. Subset: CD45RA+ positively selected. All receptors derive from a man aged 18 to 30 in good health.

V and J are TRBV7-9 and TRBJ1-2; 9 nucleotides align to TRBD1. The V segment lost 7 bases and the J segment 7 bases; nucleotides outside the gene matches: 4. CDR3 size: 12 residues. The germline gives CDR1 SEHNR, CDR2 FQNEAQ (reference sequence). The CDR3, as DNA: TGTGCCAGCAAACGGACAGGGGTTGGCTACACCTTC. Translation gives CASKRTGVGYTF.

J is TRBJ1-3 and V is TRBV9; no firm D call. The CDR3 is 15 amino acids. CDR1 is SGDLS, CDR2 YYNGEE, per germline. Trimming shortened V by 4 bases and J by 1 base, and 12 bases separated the two germline ends. CDR3 DNA: TGTGCCAGCAGCTCCGGGGTCTCGTCTGGAAACACCATATATTTT. This gives the protein CASSSGVSSGNTIYF.

The V call is TRBV12-5, the J call TRBJ2-3; 8 bases are a match to TRBD2. V shed 2 bases, J shed 3 bases, and the junction held 13 bases outside the gene matches. The CDR3 sequence is 18 residues long. Per germline, CDR1 LGHNT and CDR2 FRNRAP. CDR3 in amino acids: CASGLRMGSGSSTDTQYF. The CDR3 DNA is TGTGCTAGTGGTTTGAGAATGGGAAGCGGGAGTTCTACAGATACGCAGTATTTT.

V usage is TRBV6-1 and J usage is TRBJ2-1; D may be TRBD1 or TRBD2 (6 bases each). Trimming removed 3 bases from V and 4 bases from J, with 16 bases in between. Germline V lookup: CDR1 MNHNS, CDR2 SASEGT. CDR3 length equals 16 residues. CDR3: CASSDILGGIYNEQFF. CDR3 coding DNA: TGTGCCAGCAGTGACATACTAGGGGGGATTTACAATGAGCAGTTCTTC.

The J gene is TRBJ2-1, the V gene TRBV7-2, with TRBD2 matching 11 bases. The germline gives CDR1 SGHTA, CDR2 FQGNSA. Trimming removed 5 bases from V and 6 bases from J; junction bases left unmatched: 12. This CDR3 has 17 residues. The CDR3 is CASSPSGGLAGGNEQFF. The CDR3 nucleotides read TGTGCCAGCAGCCCCTCGGGGGGGCTAGCGGGAGGCAATGAGCAGTTCTTC.

This chain uses TRBV6-1 with TRBJ1-2, with D unresolved. The length of the CDR3 is 12 residues. CDR1 is MNHNS and CDR2 is SASEGT in the germline V gene. V lost 7 bases to trimming and J lost 8 bases, with 14 bases between them. CDR3 in DNA: TGTGCCAGCACCCAAGGAGGGTTGGGCTACACCTTC. Amino acids: CASTQGGLGYTF.

The gene calls are TRBV9 and TRBJ1-4; no definite D call. The CDR3 is 11 amino acids. Germline V gene data show CDR1 as SGDLS and CDR2 as YYNGEE. V lost 0 bases to trimming and J lost 7 bases, with 1 base between them. The CDR3 region is CASSVAEKLFF. CDR3 sequence (DNA): TGTGCCAGCAGCGTAGCTGAAAAACTGTTTTTT.

V and J are TRBV27 and TRBJ1-2; the match to TRBD1 covers 11 bases. Trimming took 8 bases from V and 6 from J; bases not matched to a gene: 2. The length of the CDR3 is 12 residues. Germline CDR1 MNHEY, CDR2 SMNVEV (reference sequence). Here the CDR3 DNA reads TGTGCCAGCGAGGACAGGGGGCATGGCTACACCTTC. Translating it yields CASEDRGHGYTF.

This chain joins TRBV5-4 and TRBJ2-5; D unclear. The CDR3 totals 13 residues. Germline lookup yields CDR1 SGHNT and CDR2 YYREEE (reference sequence). The germline V and J ends were trimmed by 1 base and 1 base, with 5 bases remaining between them. The CDR3 loop is CASSLISQETQYF. CDR3 sequence (DNA): TGTGCCAGCAGCTTGATCAGCCAAGAGACCCAGTACTTC.

This clone showed up just a few times. The gene calls are TRBV18 and TRBJ1-1; weak D call: TRBD1 (5 bases). The germline gives CDR1 KGHSH, CDR2 LQKENI. The CDR3 spans 12 residues. Trimming removed 4 bases from V and 4 bases from J, with 7 bases in between. In nucleotides, the CDR3 is TGTGCCAGCTCACTCGGGGCCACTGAAGCTTTCTTT. Its translation: CASSLGATEAFF.

V usage is TRBV2 and J usage is TRBJ1-2; D unresolved. This CDR3 is built from 12 residues. Germline lookup yields CDR1 SNHLY and CDR2 FYNNEI. V was trimmed by 7 bases and J by 2 bases, leaving 8 bases between them. The CDR3 here is CASTTLNYGYTF. The CDR3 DNA reads as TGTGCCAGCACCACATTGAACTATGGCTACACCTTC.

The V and J genes are TRBV6-6 and TRBJ2-2; a possible D gene is TRBD2 (5 bases). The CDR3 has 15 residues. Germline CDR1 MNHNY, CDR2 SVGAGI (reference sequence). The V end was cut by 4 bases, the J end by 0 bases, with 9 bases between. The DNA for the CDR3 is TGTGCCAGCAGTTCCGGGCGGGCGAACACCGGGGAGCTGTTTTTT. It encodes CASSSGRANTGELFF.

This chain uses TRBV15 with TRBJ1-6, with 7 positions matching TRBD1. The V and J ends lost 4 bases and 10 bases, in that order; junction bases with no gene match: 7. This CDR3 is 14 amino acids long. CDR1 is LNHNV and CDR2 is YYDKDF in the germline V gene (reference sequence). This CDR3 reads CATSKTGPGSPLHF. CDR3 nucleotide sequence: TGTGCCACCAGCAAGACAGGGCCGGGCTCACCCCTCCACTTT.

The genes are TRBV4-3 and TRBJ2-5; D is perhaps TRBD2 (5 bases). This CDR3 comprises 14 residues. Looked up from germline, CDR1 is LGHNA and CDR2 is YSLEER. V lost 0 bases to trimming and J lost 5 bases, with 10 bases between them. DNA for the CDR3: TGCGCCAGCAGCCAAGATTCCCAGCGGGAGACCCAGTACTTC. It specifies CASSQDSQRETQYF.

This chain links TRBV7-8 with TRBJ1-1; D is unresolved. V dropped 11 bases and J dropped 7 bases, with 8 bases sitting between them. Germline CDR1 is SGHVS and CDR2 is FQNEAQ. CDR3 length: 9 residues. The CDR3 DNA is TGTGCCTCCGGCCGTGAAGCTTTCTTT. Residues: CASGREAFF.

The chain employs TRBV2 and TRBJ2-7; D is undetermined. The CDR3 is 13 residues long. V was trimmed by 5 bases and J by 7 bases, leaving 15 bases between them. Germline assignment: CDR1 SNHLY and CDR2 FYNNEI. CDR3 residues: CASSRLGSLEQYF. DNA of the CDR3: TGTGCCAGCAGTAGGCTAGGATCGCTTGAGCAGTACTTC.

Comment on this clone: Different DNA sequences within this sample yield the same CDR3. The chain recombines TRBV18 with TRBJ1-3; TRBD1 matches at 8 bases. The junction had 1 base not matched to a gene; V was cut back by 3 bases and J by 0 bases. This CDR3 region has 15 residues. Germline V lookup: CDR1 KGHSH, CDR2 LQKENI. The CDR3 sequence is CASSPGTGSGNTIYF. The CDR3 nucleotides read TGTGCCAGCTCACCCGGGACAGGCTCTGGAAACACCATATATTTT.

This rearrangement joins TRBV9 to TRBJ1-6; D uncertain. The germline V gene has CDR1 SGDLS and CDR2 YYNGEE. Trimming shortened V by 4 bases and J by 5 bases, and 16 bases separated the two germline ends. This CDR3 spans 16 amino acids. The CDR3 protein is CASSPTGVRDNSPLHF. The CDR3, as DNA: TGTGCCAGCAGCCCGACCGGGGTGCGGGATAATTCACCCCTCCACTTT.

J is TRBJ1-2 and V is TRBV30; tentatively, D is TRBD1 (6 bases). The CDR3 extends over 16 amino acids. Germline V gene lookup returns CDR1 GTSNPN and CDR2 SVGIG (reference sequence). With 0 bases removed from V and 6 bases from J, the gap between germline ends came to 20 bases. The CDR3 is CAWSVLPPPGADGYTF. The CDR3 nucleotides read TGTGCCTGGAGTGTACTTCCCCCCCCAGGGGCCGATGGCTACACCTTC.

The rearrangement links TRBV27 to TRBJ2-7; tentatively, D is TRBD2 (5 bases). The germline V and J ends were trimmed by 8 bases and 1 base, with 9 bases remaining between them. This CDR3 is 12 amino acids long. Germline CDR1 is MNHEY and CDR2 is SMNVEV (reference sequence). CDR3 bases: TGTGCCAGCGGACTCCTTTCCTACGAGCAGTACTTC. Encoded protein: CASGLLSYEQYF.

This chain joins TRBV6-5 and TRBJ2-1; D may be TRBD2 (7 bases). This CDR3 is built from 16 residues. V was cut by 2 bases and J by 8 bases, with 19 bases left in between. Germline V gives CDR1 MNHEY, CDR2 SVGAGI. CDR3 nucleotide sequence: TGTGCCAGCAGTTACCTCCGGGGGGCGGGAAGCCATGAGCAGTTCTTC. It specifies CASSYLRGAGSHEQFF.

V usage is TRBV5-4 and J usage is TRBJ1-6; D ambiguous. The CDR3 totals 12 residues. V was cut by 6 bases and J by 7 bases, with 8 bases left in between. CDR1 and CDR2 (germline): SGHNT, YYREEE (reference sequence). The chain's CDR3 is CASNAGNSPLHF. CDR3 DNA: TGTGCCAGCAACGCGGGGAATTCACCCCTCCACTTT.

The V gene is TRBV5-6, the J gene TRBJ1-5, with 7 positions matching TRBD1. The CDR3 totals 16 residues. Germline V gene lookup returns CDR1 SGHDT and CDR2 YYEEEE. J lost 0 bases, V lost 6 bases, and 9 bases had no gene match. DNA of the CDR3: TGTGCCAGCACCAGGGGGGCCGTGGGTAGCAATCAGCCCCAGCATTTT. Its translation is CASTRGAVGSNQPQHF. Based on the CDR3 plus reference TRBV5-6 and TRBJ1-5, the full variable domain is DAGVTQSPTHLIKTRGQQVTLRCSPKSGHDTVSWYQQALGQGPQFIFQYYEEEERQRGNFPDRFSGHQFPNYSSELNVNALLLGDSALYLCASTRGAVGSNQPQHFGDGTRLSIL.

CDR3 coding DNA: TGTGCCAGCAGGGGACGGCTGAACACCGGGGAGCTGTTTTTT. This gives the protein CASRGRLNTGELFF. The rearrangement uses TRBV6-1 and TRBJ2-2, with D possibly called TRBD1 or TRBD2 (5 bases each). In germline, CDR1 is MNHNS, CDR2 SASEGT. This CDR3 spans 14 amino acids. Deletions cut 6 bases from V and 1 base from J, with 9 bases between.

This clone was observed a handful of times. The chain links TRBV2 to TRBJ1-2; D is unclear. V was shortened by 7 bases and J by 4 bases, with 7 bases between the two germline ends. The CDR3 spans 11 residues. Germline V CDR1 and CDR2: SNHLY, FYNNEI. CDR3 residues: CASTTVYGYTF. The CDR3 DNA reads as TGTGCCAGCACTACAGTCTATGGCTACACCTTC.

The V and J genes are TRBV30 and TRBJ2-7; no clear D. The CDR3 has 12 amino acids. Germline CDR1 GTSNPN, CDR2 SVGIG (reference sequence). V was trimmed by 6 bases and J by 0 bases, leaving 9 bases between them. The CDR3 DNA follows: TGTGCCTGCTCTCAAACCTCCTACGAGCAGTACTTC. It yields the protein CACSQTSYEQYF.

The rearrangement links TRBV5-6 to TRBJ1-5; no clear D. The V end lost 1 base, the J end lost 6 bases, and 5 bases lay between the germline ends. The germline V gene encodes CDR1 SGHDT and CDR2 YYEEEE. There are 12 residues in the CDR3. CDR3 nucleotide sequence: TGTGCCAGCAGCTTGAGGAGTCAGCCCCAGCATTTT. It specifies CASSLRSQPQHF.